This paragraph covers one T cell receptor beta chain sequence. The data stem from a study of T cells expressing NK-cell markers. The CDR3 has 15 residues. Germline V lookup: CDR1 LGHNA, CDR2 YNFKEQ. TCRdb processed the 5' RACE reads again and assigns one entry to each CDR3 protein, with no DNA. Its table lists over 350,000 distinct CDR3 sequences. The rearrangement uses TRBV4-2 and TRBJ2-1; the TRBD2 assignment by TCRdb is unverifiable without DNA. The sequence was obtained from a woman in her forties or fifties in good health. Material: blood T cells: a sorted CD56 or NKG2C T cell subset, CD4+ or CD8+ T cells, or bulk PBMC T cells (not recorded which). Here the CDR3 reads CASSQGLAEVSEQFF.